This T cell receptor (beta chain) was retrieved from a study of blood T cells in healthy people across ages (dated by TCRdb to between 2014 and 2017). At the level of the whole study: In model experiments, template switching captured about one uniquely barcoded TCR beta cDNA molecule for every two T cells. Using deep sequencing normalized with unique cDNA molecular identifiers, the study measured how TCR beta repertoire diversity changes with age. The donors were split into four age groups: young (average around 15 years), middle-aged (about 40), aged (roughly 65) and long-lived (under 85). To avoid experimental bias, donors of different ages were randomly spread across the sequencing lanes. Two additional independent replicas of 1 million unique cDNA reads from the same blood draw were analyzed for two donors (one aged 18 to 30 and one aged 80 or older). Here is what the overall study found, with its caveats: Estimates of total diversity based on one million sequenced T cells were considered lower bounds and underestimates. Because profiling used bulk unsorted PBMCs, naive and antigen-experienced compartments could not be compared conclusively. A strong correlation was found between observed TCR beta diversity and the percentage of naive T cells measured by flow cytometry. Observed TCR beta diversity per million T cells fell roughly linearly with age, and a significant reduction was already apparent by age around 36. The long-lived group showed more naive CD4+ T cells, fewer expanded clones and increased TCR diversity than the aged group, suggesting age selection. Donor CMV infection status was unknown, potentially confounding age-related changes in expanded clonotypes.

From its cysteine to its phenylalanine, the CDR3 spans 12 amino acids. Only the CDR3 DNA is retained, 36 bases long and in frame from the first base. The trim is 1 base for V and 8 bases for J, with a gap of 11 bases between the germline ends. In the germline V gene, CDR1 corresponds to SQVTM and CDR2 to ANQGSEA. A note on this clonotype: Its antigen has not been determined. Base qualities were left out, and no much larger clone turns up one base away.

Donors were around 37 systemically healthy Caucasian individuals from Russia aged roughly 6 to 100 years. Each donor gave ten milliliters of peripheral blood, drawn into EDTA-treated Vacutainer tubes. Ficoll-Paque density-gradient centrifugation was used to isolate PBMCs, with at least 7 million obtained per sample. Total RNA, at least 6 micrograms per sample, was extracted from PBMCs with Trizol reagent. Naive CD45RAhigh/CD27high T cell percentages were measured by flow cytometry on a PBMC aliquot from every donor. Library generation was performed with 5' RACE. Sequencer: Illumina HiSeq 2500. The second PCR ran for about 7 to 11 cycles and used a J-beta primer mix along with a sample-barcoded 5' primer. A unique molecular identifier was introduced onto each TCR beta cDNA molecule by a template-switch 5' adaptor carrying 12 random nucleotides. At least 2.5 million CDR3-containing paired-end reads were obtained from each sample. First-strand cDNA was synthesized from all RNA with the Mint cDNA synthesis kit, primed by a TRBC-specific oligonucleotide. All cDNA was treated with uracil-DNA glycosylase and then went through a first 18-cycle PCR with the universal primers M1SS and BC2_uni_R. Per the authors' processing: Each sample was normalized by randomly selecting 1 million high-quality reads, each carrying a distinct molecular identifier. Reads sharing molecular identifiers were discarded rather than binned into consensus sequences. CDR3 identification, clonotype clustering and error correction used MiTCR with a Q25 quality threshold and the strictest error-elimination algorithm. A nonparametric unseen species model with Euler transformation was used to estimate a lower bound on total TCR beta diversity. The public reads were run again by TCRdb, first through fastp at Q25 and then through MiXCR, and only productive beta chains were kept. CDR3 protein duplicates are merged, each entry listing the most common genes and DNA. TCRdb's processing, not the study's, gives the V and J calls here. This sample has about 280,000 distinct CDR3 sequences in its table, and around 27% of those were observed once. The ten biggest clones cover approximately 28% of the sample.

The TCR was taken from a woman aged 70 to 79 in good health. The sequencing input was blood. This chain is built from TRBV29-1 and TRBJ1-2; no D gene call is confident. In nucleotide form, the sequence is TGCAGCGTTGAAGGACCGGGAGGGGGCTACACCTTC. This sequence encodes CSVEGPGGGYTF.